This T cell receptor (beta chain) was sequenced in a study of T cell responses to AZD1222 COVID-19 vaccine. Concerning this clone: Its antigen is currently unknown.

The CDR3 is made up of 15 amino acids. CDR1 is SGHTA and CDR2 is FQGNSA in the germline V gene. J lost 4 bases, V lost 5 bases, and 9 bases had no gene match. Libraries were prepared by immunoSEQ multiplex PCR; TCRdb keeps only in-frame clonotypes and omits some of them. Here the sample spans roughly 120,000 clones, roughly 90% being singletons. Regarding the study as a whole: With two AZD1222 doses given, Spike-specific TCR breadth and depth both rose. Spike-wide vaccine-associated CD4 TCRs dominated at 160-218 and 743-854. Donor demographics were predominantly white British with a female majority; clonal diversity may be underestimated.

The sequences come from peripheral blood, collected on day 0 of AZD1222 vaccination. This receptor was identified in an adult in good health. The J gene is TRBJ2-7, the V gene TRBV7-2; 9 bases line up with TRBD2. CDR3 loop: CASSRTAGGLYEQYF. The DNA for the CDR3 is TGTGCCAGCAGCCGTACCGCGGGGGGGCTTTACGAGCAGTACTTC.